This T cell receptor beta chain was captured by sequencing in a study of T-cell reconstitution after alpha-beta-depleted transplantation in children. Unique molecular identifiers were incorporated into the prepared TCRbeta library. TCRdb reanalysed the PCR reads using MiXCR and keeps one entry per CDR3 protein. In the table there are a few hundred thousand distinct CDR3 sequences, over 20% of which are singletons. Germline loops: CDR1 SGHKS, CDR2 YYEKEE (reference sequence). The CDR3 is made up of 15 amino acids. The trim removed 4 bases at V and 6 bases at J, leaving 8 bases unmatched. On this clonotype itself: What it recognizes is unknown.

Points from the study as a whole: One year after transplant, T-cell counts and diversity came mostly from newly produced T cells. The origin of high day-60 TCRbeta diversity in some patients lay in surviving recipient T cells and thymic progenitors.

This chain joins TRBV5-5 and TRBJ2-1; 9 bases are shared with TRBD2. The sequence was collected from a boy in the first two years of life with Wiskott-Aldrich syndrome, due to receive a stem cell transplant. This specimen consisted of PBMCs, obtained before TCRalphabeta/CD19-depleted stem cell transplant. The CDR3 sequence is CASSQPSGVTNEQFF. CDR3 coding DNA: TGTGCCAGCAGCCAGCCTAGCGGGGTAACCAATGAGCAGTTCTTC.